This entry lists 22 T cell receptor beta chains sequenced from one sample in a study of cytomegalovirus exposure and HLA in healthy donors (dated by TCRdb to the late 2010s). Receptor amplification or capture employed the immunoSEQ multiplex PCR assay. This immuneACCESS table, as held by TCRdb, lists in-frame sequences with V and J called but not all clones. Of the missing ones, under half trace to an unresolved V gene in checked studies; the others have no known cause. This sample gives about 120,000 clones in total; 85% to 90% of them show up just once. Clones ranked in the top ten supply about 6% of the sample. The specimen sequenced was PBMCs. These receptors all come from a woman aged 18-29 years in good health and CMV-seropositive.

This CDR3 is CASRGPKGTEAFF. The CDR3 coding sequence is TGTGCCAGCAGGGGCCCAAAGGGGACTGAAGCTTTCTTT. The gene calls are TRBV2 and TRBJ1-1; D is possibly TRBD1 (5 bases). The V and J ends lost 6 bases and 5 bases respectively, with 13 bases between them. CDR1 is SNHLY and CDR2 is FYNNEI in the germline V gene. The CDR3 has 13 amino acids. Complete variable domain (other parts from reference TRBV2 and TRBJ1-1): EPEVTQTPSHQVTQMGQEVILRCVPISNHLYFYWYRQILGQKVEFLVSFYNNEISEKSEIFDDQFSVERPDGSNFTLKIRSTKLEDSAMYFCASRGPKGTEAFFGQGTRLTVV.

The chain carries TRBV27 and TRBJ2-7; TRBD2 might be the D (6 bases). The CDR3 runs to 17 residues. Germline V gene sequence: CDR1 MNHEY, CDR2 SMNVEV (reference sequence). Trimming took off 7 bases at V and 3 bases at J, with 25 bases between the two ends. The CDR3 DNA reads TGTGCCAGCACTAACCCTCCCCTAGCGACCTTCGTCTACGAGCAGTACTTC. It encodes CASTNPPLATFVYEQYF.

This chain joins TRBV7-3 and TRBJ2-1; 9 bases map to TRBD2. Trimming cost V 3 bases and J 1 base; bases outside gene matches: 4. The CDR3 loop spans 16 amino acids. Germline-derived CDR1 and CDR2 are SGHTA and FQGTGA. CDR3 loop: CASSFSGSASYNEQFF. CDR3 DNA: TGTGCCAGCAGCTTTAGCGGGAGTGCGTCCTACAATGAGCAGTTCTTC.

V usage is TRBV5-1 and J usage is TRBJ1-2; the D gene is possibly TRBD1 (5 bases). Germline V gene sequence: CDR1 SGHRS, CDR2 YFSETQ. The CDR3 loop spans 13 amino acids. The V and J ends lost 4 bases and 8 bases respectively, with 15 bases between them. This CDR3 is CASSGALPSGYTF. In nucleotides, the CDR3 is TGCGCCAGCAGCGGGGCCCTTCCGAGCGGCTACACCTTC.

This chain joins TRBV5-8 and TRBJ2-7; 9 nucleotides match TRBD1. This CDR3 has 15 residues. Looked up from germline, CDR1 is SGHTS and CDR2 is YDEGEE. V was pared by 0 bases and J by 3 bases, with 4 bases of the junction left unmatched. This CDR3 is CASSLGGTGRYEQYF. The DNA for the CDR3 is TGTGCCAGCAGCTTGGGCGGGACAGGGCGCTACGAGCAGTACTTC.

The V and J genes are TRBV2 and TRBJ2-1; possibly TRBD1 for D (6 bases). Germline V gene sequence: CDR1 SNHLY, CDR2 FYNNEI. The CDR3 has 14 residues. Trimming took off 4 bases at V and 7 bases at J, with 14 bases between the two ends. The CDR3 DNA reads TGTGCCAGCAGTGCGAACAGGGCTGTTAATGAGCAGTTCTTC. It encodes CASSANRAVNEQFF.

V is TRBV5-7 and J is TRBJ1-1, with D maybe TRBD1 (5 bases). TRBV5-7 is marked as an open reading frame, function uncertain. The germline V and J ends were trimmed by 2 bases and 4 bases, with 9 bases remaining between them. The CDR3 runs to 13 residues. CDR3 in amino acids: CASSFRGGTEAFF. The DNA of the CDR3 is TGTGCCAGCAGCTTTCGGGGGGGCACTGAAGCTTTCTTT.

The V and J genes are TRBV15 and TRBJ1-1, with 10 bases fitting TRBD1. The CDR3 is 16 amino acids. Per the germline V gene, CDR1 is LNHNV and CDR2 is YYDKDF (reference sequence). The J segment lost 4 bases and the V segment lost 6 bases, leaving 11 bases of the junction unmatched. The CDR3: CATRTRIGQGGTEAFF. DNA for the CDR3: TGTGCCACCAGGACTAGAATCGGACAGGGGGGCACTGAAGCTTTCTTT.

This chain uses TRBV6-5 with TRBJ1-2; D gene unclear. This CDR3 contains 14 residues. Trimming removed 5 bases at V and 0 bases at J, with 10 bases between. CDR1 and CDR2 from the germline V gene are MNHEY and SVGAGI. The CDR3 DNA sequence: TGTGCCAGCAGTCTCCGGACTGCTAACTATGGCTACACCTTC. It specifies CASSLRTANYGYTF.

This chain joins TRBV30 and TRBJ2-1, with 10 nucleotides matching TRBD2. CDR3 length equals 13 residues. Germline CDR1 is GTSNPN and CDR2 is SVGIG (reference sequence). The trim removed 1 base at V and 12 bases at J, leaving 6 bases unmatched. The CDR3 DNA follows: TGTGCCTGGAGTGCATATATAGCGGGAGGGCAGTTCTTC. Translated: CAWSAYIAGGQFF.

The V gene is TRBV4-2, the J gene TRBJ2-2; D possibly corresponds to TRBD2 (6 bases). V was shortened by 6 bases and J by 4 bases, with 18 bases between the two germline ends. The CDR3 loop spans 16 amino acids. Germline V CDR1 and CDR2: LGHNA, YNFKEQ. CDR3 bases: TGTGCCAGCAGTCCCCCCGGTACTAGCTTCACCGGGGAGCTGTTTTTT. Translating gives CASSPPGTSFTGELFF.

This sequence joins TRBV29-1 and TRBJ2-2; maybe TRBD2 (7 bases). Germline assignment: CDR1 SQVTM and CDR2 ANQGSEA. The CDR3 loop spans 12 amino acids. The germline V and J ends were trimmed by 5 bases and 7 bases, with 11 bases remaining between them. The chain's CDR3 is CSVSRGGGELFF. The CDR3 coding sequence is TGCAGCGTTTCAAGGGGGGGCGGGGAGCTGTTTTTT.

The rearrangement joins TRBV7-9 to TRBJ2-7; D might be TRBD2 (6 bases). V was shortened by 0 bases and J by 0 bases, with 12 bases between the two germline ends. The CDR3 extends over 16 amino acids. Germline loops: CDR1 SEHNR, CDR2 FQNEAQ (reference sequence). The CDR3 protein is CASSLAQSGYSYEQYF. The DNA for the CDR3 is TGTGCCAGCAGCTTAGCGCAGAGCGGGTACTCCTACGAGCAGTACTTC. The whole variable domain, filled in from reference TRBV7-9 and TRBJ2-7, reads DTGVSQNPRHKITKRGQNVTFRCDPISEHNRLYWYRQTLGQGPEFLTYFQNEAQLEKSRLLSDRFSAERPKGSFSTLEIQRTEQGDSAMYLCASSLAQSGYSYEQYFGPGTRLTVT.

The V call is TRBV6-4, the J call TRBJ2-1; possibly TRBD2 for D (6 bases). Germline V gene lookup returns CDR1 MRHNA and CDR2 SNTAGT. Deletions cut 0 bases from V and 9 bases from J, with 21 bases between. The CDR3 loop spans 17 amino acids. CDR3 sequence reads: CASSDSSLGLAGGEQFF. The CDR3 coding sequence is TGTGCCAGCAGTGACTCGAGCCTCGGGTTAGCCGGGGGTGAGCAGTTCTTC.

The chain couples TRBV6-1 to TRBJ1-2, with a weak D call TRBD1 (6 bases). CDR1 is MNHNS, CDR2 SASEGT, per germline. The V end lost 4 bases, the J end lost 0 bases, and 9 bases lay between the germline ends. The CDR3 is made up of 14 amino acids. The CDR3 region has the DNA TGTGCCAGCAGTGGGACAGCTACTAACTATGGCTACACCTTC. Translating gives CASSGTATNYGYTF.

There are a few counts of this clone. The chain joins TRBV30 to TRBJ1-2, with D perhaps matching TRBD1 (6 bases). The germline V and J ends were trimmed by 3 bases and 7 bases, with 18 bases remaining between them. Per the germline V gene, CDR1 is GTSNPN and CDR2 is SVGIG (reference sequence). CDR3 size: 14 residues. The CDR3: CAWSHRVGVLGYTF. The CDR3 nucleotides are TGTGCCTGGAGCCACAGGGTAGGAGTTCTTGGCTACACCTTC.

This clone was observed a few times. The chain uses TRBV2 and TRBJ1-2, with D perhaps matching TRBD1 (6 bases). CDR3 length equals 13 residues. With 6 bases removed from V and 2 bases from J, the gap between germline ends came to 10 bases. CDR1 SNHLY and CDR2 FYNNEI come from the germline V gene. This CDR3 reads CASSATGNYGYTF. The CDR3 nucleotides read TGTGCCAGCAGCGCGACAGGAAACTATGGCTACACCTTC.

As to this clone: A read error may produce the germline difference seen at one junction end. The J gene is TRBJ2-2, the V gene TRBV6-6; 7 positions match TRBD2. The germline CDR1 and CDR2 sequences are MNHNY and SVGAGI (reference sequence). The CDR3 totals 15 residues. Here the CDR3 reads CASSRTGGYTGKLFF. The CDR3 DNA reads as TGTGCCAGCAGTCGTACGGGGGGATACACCGGGAAGCTGTTTTTT.

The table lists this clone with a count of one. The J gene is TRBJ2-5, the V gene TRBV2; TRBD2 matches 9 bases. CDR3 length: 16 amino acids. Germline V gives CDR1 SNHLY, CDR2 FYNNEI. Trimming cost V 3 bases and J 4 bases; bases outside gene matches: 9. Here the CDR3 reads CASSEQGGGAPETQYF. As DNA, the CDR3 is TGTGCCAGCAGTGAGCAGGGCGGGGGGGCCCCAGAGACCCAGTACTTC.

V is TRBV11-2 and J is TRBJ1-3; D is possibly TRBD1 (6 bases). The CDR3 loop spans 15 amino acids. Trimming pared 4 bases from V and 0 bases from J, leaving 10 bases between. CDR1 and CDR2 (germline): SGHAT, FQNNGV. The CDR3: CASSSQGLSGNTIYF. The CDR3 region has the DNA TGTGCCAGCAGCTCTCAGGGGCTCTCTGGAAACACCATATATTTT.

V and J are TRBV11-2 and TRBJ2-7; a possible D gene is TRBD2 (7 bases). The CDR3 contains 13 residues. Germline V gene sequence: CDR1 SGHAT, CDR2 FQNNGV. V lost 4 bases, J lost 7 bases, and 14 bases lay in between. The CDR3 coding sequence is TGTGCCAGCAGCTCGCTGCGGGGGCCGGAGCAGTACTTC. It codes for CASSSLRGPEQYF.

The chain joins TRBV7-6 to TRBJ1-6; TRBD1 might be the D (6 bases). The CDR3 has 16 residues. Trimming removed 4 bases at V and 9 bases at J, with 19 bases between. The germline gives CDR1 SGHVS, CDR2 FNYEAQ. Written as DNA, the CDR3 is TGTGCCAGCAGCTCCCTTGGGGTCAGGGGCGCTTCACCCCTCCACTTT. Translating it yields CASSSLGVRGASPLHF. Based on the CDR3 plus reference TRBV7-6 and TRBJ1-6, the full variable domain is GAGVSQSPRYKVTKRGQDVALRCDPISGHVSLYWYRQALGQGPEFLTYFNYEAQQDKSGLPNDRFSAERPEGSISTLTIQRTEQRDSAMYRCASSSLGVRGASPLHFGNGTRLTVT.